This T cell receptor (beta chain) stems from a study of T cells in Graves' hyperthyroidism and ophthalmopathy. Study as a whole: The initial diagnosis was the point when peripheral blood was collected, ahead of any treatment.

This clonotype was counted ten times or more. Its specificity is unknown. Study findings and constraints: Ophthalmopathy stood apart from stable hyperthyroidism in a 13 V-J model. Most thyroid clonotypes that were expanded above 0.001 also turned up in blood.

Amplified TCR beta CDR3 regions came from RNA transcripts. HTBI primers were employed in a first-round RT-PCR of the TCR CDR3. TCRdb processed the multiplex PCR reads anew with MiXCR; each CDR3 protein has one entry. The sample carries 550,000 to 800,000 distinct CDR3 sequences, around 16% recorded once. V was trimmed by 6 bases and J by 4 bases, leaving 16 bases between them. The CDR3 has 14 residues. Per the germline V gene, CDR1 is KGHSH and CDR2 is LQKENI. Exclusion of patients followed from uncontrolled infection, other autoimmune disease, pregnancy or lactation. The TCR comes from a man aged 50 to 59 with Graves' hyperthyroidism. The sequenced sample was blood. The J gene is TRBJ2-7, the V gene TRBV18; no clear D gene. CDR3 protein: CASSPADPGYEQYF. The DNA of the CDR3 is TGTGCCAGCTCCCCTGCCGACCCTGGGTACGAGCAGTACTTC.